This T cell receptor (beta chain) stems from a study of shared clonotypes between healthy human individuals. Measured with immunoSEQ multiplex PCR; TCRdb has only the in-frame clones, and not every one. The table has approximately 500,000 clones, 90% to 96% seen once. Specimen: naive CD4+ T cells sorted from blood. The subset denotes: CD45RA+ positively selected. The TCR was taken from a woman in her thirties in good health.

The CDR3 protein is CASRNDGQPQHF. DNA of the CDR3: TGTGCCAGCAGGAACGATGGTCAGCCCCAGCATTTT. The rearrangement joins TRBV28 to TRBJ1-5; D uncertain. The germline V and J ends were trimmed by 6 bases and 6 bases, with 9 bases remaining between them. Germline lookup yields CDR1 MDHEN and CDR2 SYDVKM. The length of the CDR3 is 12 residues.